The entry that follows covers one T cell receptor beta chain sequence. Germline V gene sequence: CDR1 MGHRA, CDR2 YSYEKL. This CDR3 is 15 amino acids long. The germline V and J ends were trimmed by 1 base and 3 bases, with 10 bases remaining between them. Produced via immunoSEQ multiplex PCR; TCRdb's table is partial and in-frame only. The sample comprises a few hundred thousand clones, 80% to 90% of which are singletons, and less than 2.5% rests with the top ten. This sample is part of a study of blood T cell repertoires in COVID-19. Study details: Samples representing acute and convalescent COVID-19 were sourced from the United States, Italy and Spain.

Those enrolled, adults aged roughly 18 to 89 years, came from around 24 US areas. Participant reports of clinical history set cohort assignment. Donors in Cohort 3 counted as recovered after two negative PCRs, clearance, or symptom resolution. The specimen sequenced was PBMCs or T cells enriched from blood (not recorded which). The rearrangement uses TRBV4-1 and TRBJ1-5; D gene ambiguous. This TCR came from a woman aged 45-59 years who had recovered from COVID-19. The CDR3 here is CASSQGSGINQPQHF. CDR3 nucleotides: TGCGCCAGCAGCCAAGGCTCAGGTATCAATCAGCCCCAGCATTTT.